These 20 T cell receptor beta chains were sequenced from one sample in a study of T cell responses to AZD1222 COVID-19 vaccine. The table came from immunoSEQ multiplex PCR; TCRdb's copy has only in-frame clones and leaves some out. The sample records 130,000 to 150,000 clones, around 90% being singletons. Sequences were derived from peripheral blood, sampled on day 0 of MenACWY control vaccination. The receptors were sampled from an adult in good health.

The CDR3 bases are TGTGCCAGCAGCTTGGGGGACAGCTTTAGCACAGATACGCAGTATTTT. This sequence encodes CASSLGDSFSTDTQYF. The chain joins TRBV5-5 to TRBJ2-3; 7 positions match TRBD1. The CDR3 consists of 16 residues. Trimming cost V 0 bases and J 0 bases; bases outside gene matches: 4. Germline V CDR1 and CDR2: SGHKS, YYEKEE (reference sequence).

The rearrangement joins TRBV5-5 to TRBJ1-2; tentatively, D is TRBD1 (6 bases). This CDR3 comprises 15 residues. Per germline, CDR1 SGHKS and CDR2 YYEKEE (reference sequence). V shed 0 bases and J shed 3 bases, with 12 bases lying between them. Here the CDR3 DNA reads TGTGCCAGCAGCTTGGGGCAGGGGAAGGACTATGGCTACACCTTC. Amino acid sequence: CASSLGQGKDYGYTF.

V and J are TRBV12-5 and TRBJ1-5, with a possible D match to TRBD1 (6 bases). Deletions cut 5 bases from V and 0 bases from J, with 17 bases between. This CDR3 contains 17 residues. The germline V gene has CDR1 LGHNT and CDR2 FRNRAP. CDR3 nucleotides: TGTGCTAGTGGTCCCCACGGTGGGGGCCCTAGCAATCAGCCCCAGCATTTT. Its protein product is CASGPHGGGPSNQPQHF.

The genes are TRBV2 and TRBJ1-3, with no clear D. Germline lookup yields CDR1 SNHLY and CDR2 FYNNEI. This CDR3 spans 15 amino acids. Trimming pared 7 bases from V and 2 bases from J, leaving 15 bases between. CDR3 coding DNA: TGTGCCAGCACCTTTGGCGGGTCAGCTGGAAACACCATATATTTT. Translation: CASTFGGSAGNTIYF.

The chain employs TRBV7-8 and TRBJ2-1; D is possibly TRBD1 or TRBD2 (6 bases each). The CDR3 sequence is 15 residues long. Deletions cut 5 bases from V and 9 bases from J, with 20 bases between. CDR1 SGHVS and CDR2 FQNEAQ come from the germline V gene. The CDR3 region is CASSIQGGGYGEQFF. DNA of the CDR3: TGTGCCAGCAGCATACAGGGTGGGGGGTACGGTGAGCAGTTCTTC.

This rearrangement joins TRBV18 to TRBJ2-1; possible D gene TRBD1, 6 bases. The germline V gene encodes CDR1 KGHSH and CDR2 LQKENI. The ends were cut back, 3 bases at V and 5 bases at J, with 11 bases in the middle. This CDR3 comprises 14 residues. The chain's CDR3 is CASSPRQDNNEQFF. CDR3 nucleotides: TGTGCCAGCTCACCCCGACAGGACAACAATGAGCAGTTCTTC.

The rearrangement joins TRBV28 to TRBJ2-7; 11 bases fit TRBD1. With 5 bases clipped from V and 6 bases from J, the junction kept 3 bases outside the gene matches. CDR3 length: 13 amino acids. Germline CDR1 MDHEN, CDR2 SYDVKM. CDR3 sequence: CASSAGTGGEQYF. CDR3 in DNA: TGTGCCAGCAGTGCTGGGACAGGGGGCGAGCAGTACTTC.

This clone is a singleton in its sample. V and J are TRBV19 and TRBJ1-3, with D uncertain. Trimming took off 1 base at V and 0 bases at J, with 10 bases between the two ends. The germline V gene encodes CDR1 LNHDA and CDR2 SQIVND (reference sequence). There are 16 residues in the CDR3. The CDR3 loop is CASSIARFSSGNTIYF. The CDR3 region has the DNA TGTGCCAGTAGTATAGCCAGATTCAGCTCTGGAAACACCATATATTTT.

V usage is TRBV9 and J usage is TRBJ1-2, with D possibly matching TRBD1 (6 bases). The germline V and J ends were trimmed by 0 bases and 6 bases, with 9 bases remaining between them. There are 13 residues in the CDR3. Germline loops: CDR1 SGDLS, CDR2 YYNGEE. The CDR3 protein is CASSVDAGDGYTF. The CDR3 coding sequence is TGTGCCAGCAGCGTAGATGCAGGGGATGGCTACACCTTC.

The CDR3 DNA reads TGTGCCAGCAGCTTGGCCGTGCTGGGTCAATACTCTGGGGCCAACGTCCTGACTTTC. This translates into CASSLAVLGQYSGANVLTF. The J gene is TRBJ2-6, the V gene TRBV5-6, with unresolved D. This CDR3 comprises 19 residues. Germline assignment: CDR1 SGHDT and CDR2 YYEEEE. V shed 0 bases and J shed 0 bases, with 16 bases lying between them.

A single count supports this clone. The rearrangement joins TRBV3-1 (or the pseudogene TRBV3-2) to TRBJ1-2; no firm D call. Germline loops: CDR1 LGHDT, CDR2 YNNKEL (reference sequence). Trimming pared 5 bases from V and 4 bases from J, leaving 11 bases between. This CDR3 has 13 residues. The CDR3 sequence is CASSYDGTYGYTF. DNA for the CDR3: TGTGCCAGCAGCTACGACGGTACCTATGGCTACACCTTC.

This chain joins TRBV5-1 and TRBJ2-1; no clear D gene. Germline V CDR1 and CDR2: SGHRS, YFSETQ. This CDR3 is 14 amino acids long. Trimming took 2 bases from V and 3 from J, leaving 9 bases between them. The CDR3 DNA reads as TGCGCCAGCAGCTTCAATACCCGCTACAATGAGCAGTTCTTC. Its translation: CASSFNTRYNEQFF.

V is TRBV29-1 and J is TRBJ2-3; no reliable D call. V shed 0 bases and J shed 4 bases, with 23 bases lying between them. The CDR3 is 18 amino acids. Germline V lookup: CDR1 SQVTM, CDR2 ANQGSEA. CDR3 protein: CSVEDHMGRTKGADTQYF. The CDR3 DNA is TGCAGCGTTGAAGATCACATGGGCCGCACCAAAGGCGCAGATACGCAGTATTTT.

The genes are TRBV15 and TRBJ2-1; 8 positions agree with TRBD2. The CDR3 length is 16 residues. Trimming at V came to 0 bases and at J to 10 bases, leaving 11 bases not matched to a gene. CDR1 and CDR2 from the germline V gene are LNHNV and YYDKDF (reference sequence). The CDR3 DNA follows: TGTGCCACCAGCAGAGATCGCGGGGGGCGGGGGTACGAGCAGTTCTTC. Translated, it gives CATSRDRGGRGYEQFF.

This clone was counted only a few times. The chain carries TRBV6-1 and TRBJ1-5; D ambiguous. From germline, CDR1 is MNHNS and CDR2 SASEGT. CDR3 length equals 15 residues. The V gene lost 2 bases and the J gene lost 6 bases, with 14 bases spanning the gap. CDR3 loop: CASSESSADPQPQHF. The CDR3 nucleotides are TGTGCCAGCAGTGAAAGTAGCGCCGACCCTCAGCCCCAGCATTTT.

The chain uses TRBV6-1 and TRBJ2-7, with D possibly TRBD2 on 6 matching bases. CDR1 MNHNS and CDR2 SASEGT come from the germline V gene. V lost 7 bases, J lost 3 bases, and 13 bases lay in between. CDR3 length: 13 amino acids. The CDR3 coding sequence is TGTGCCAGCACCACCTCGGGGGTCTACGAGCAGTACTTC. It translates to CASTTSGVYEQYF.

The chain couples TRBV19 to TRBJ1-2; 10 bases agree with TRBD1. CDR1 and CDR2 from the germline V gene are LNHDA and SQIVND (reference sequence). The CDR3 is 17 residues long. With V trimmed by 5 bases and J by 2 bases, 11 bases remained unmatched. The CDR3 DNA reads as TGTGCCAGTAGTCTTCTGGGACAGGGGACCTTGAACTATGGCTACACCTTC. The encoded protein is CASSLLGQGTLNYGYTF.

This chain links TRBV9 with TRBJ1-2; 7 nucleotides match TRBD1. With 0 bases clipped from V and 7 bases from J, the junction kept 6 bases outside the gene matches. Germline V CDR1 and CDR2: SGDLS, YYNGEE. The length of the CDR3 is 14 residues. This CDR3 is CASSVDDRVGGYTF. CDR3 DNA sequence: TGTGCCAGCAGCGTAGACGACAGGGTGGGTGGCTACACCTTC.

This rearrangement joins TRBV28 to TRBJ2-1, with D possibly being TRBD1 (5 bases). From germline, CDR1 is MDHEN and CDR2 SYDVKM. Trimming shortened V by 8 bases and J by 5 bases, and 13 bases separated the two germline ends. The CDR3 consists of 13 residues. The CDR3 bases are TGTGCCAGCTTAGTAACAGGAAACAATGAGCAGTTCTTC. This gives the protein CASLVTGNNEQFF.

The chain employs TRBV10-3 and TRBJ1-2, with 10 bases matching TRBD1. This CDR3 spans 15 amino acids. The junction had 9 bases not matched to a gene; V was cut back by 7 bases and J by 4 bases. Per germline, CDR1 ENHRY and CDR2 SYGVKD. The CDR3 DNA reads TGTGCCATCAACTCTCCGGGACAGGGGTTCTATGGCTACACCTTC. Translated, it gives CAINSPGQGFYGYTF.